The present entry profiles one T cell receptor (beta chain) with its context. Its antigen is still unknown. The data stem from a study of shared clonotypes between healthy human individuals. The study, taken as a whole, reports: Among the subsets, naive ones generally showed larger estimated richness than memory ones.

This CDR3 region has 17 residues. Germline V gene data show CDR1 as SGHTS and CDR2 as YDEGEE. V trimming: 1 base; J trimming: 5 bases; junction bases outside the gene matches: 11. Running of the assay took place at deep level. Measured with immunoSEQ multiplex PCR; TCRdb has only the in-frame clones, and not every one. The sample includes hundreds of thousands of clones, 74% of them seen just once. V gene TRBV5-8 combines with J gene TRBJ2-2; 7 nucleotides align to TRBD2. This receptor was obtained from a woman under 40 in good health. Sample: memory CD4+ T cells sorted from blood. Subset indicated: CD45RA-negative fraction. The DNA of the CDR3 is TGTGCCAGCAGCTTGAGGATCGCGGGAGTTAGAACCGGGGAGCTGTTTTTT. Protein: CASSLRIAGVRTGELFF.